The text below deals with one T cell receptor beta chain. Its antigen is not known. Germline-derived CDR1 and CDR2 are SGHTA and FQGNSA. Trimming took 6 bases from V and 8 from J, leaving 8 bases between them. This CDR3 region has 11 residues. CD8+ and CD4+ T cells from blood underwent TCR beta sequencing. TEMRA cells were enriched by FACS, while CD8+ and CD4+ T cells were obtained through a negative isolation that was performed magnetically. The sample is drawn from a study of CD8 T cells in Susac syndrome. The wider study: Treatment status at blood draw for the Susac syndrome patients was therapy-naive, corticosteroids, or intravenous immunoglobulin alone.

With random hexamers, reverse transcription was performed on about 0.5 to 1 ug of RNA. Each CDR3 protein is one row after TCRdb ran MiXCR on the immunoSEQ multiplex PCR reads. The repertoire holds about 210,000 distinct CDR3 sequences, with over 90% as singletons. Findings of the study overall: Where Susac syndrome CD4+ T cell repertoires were concerned, no clonal expansion was evident.

The sequenced sample consisted of CD4+ T cells from PBMCs. This chain uses TRBV7-2 with TRBJ2-1; no reliable D call. This sequence was found in a human donor with Susac syndrome. The CDR3 here is CASSSVYEQFF. CDR3 bases: TGTGCCAGCAGTTCAGTATATGAGCAGTTCTTC.